The source of this TCR beta chain is a study of blood T cell repertoires in COVID-19. Study in general: The United States, Italy and Spain provided the acute and convalescent COVID-19 samples. In each case, the material was cDNA or gDNA derived from T cells, B-cell-depleted T cells, or PBMCs.

As processed by the authors: Scientists estimated how many nucleated cells there were by amplifying reference gene primers. The repertoire was sequenced with immunoSEQ multiplex PCR; TCRdb's copy has only in-frame clones and lacks some. The V and J calls and clone size come from that table; D and trimming were worked out from the DNA. This repertoire shows approximately 400,000 clones, 70% to 90% found once; its top ten account for more than 0.95%. Trimming took 9 bases from V and 0 from J, leaving 15 bases between them. The CDR3 is 15 residues long. Germline lookup yields CDR1 LNHDA and CDR2 SQIVND (reference sequence).

This clonotype was obtained from a man aged 35-49 years with acute or convalescent COVID-19. This chain joins TRBV19 and TRBJ2-1; D perhaps matches TRBD2 (5 bases). The sample taken for sequencing was peripheral blood. The CDR3 nucleotides read TGTGCCAGCGAGAAGGGTGGGAGCTCCTACAATGAGCAGTTCTTC. Protein: CASEKGGSSYNEQFF.